These 14 T cell receptor beta chains came from one sample sequenced in a study of T-cell reconstitution after alpha-beta-depleted transplantation in children. Library preparation (for TCRbeta) was performed with unique molecular identifiers. TCRdb re-called the PCR reads through MiXCR, storing one row per CDR3 protein. The sample shows some 520,000 distinct CDR3 sequences, less than 35% of them seen only once. Sequenced here: PBMCs from the stem cell graft donor, sampled from the stem cell graft. These receptors were taken from a human donor who donated a stem cell graft to a child with aplastic anemia.

The rearrangement links TRBV6-2 or TRBV6-3 to TRBJ2-7; D is undetermined. The CDR3 contains 13 residues. Per germline, CDR1 MNHEY and CDR2 SVGEGT. Trimming took off 7 bases at V and 3 bases at J, with 13 bases between the two ends. The CDR3 coding sequence is TGTGCCAGCACCTGGGCTTACGTCTACGAGCAGTACTTC. Translated: CASTWAYVYEQYF.

The chain is built from TRBV19 and TRBJ2-7, with unresolved D. The germline V gene encodes CDR1 LNHDA and CDR2 SQIVND (reference sequence). The V gene lost 10 bases and the J gene lost 7 bases, with 17 bases spanning the gap. The CDR3 covers 12 residues. CDR3 residues: CATVTVRREQYV. The CDR3 bases are TGTGCCACCGTTACTGTTAGGCGGGAGCAGTACGTC.

The V and J genes are TRBV15 and TRBJ2-7, with D perhaps matching TRBD2 (6 bases). Germline V lookup: CDR1 LNHNV, CDR2 YYDKDF (reference sequence). V lost 0 bases and J 3 bases, leaving 15 bases between the germline ends. The CDR3 has 16 residues. CDR3 sequence reads: CATSRELGGNVYEQYF. CDR3 nucleotides: TGTGCCACCAGCAGAGAGCTCGGAGGGAACGTCTACGAGCAGTACTTC.

The V and J genes are TRBV7-2 and TRBJ2-7; D unclear. The CDR3 totals 14 residues. V was trimmed by 1 base and J by 2 bases, leaving 9 bases between them. Per germline, CDR1 SGHTA and CDR2 FQGNSA. The CDR3 is CASSLGTDAYEQYF. The CDR3 DNA reads as TGTGCCAGCAGCTTAGGGACGGACGCCTACGAGCAGTACTTC.

The chain carries TRBV28 and TRBJ2-1; TRBD2 aligns across 12 bases. Germline trimming cut 6 bases from V and 9 bases from J; bases unmatched to any gene: 9. CDR3 size: 15 residues. Germline V lookup: CDR1 MDHEN, CDR2 SYDVKM. CDR3 in DNA: TGTGCCAGCAGACTTGGGCTAGCGGGAGGGATTGAGCAGTTCTTC. Translation: CASRLGLAGGIEQFF. The full variable domain, with the rest looked up from reference TRBV28 and TRBJ2-1, is DVKVTQSSRYLVKRTGEKVFLECVQDMDHENMFWYRQDPGLGLRLIYFSYDVKMKEKGDIPEGYSVSREKKERFSLILESASTNQTSMYLCASRLGLAGGIEQFFGPGTRLTVL.

This chain links TRBV28 with TRBJ2-2; D is unclear. This CDR3 has 16 residues. The germline CDR1 and CDR2 sequences are MDHEN and SYDVKM. V lost 6 bases, J lost 0 bases, and 14 bases lay in between. The CDR3 loop is CASSLGNPANTGELFF. CDR3 DNA sequence: TGTGCCAGCAGCCTGGGGAATCCAGCGAACACCGGGGAGCTGTTTTTT.

This clonotype occurred a few times. The chain employs TRBV29-1 and TRBJ2-5; perhaps D is TRBD1 or TRBD2 (5 bases each). The CDR3 has 15 amino acids. Deletions cut 3 bases from V and 2 bases from J, with 16 bases between. Germline CDR1 and CDR2: SQVTM and ANQGSEA. The chain's CDR3 is CSVDKSGASQETQYF. CDR3 nucleotide sequence: TGCAGCGTTGATAAATCCGGGGCCAGTCAAGAGACCCAGTACTTC.

The sample holds many counts of this clonotype. The rearrangement joins TRBV20-1 to TRBJ1-5; D ambiguous. CDR1 and CDR2 (germline): DFQATT, SNEGSKA (reference sequence). V was trimmed by 6 bases and J by 2 bases, leaving 20 bases between them. This CDR3 is built from 16 residues. The CDR3 DNA is TGCAGTGCGCCGGGTTTGGGGTTTGGGGGCAATCAGCCCCAGCATTTT. Its translation: CSAPGLGFGGNQPQHF.

This clonotype was found a few times. J is TRBJ1-1 and V is TRBV5-1; 12 bases agree with TRBD1. V shed 0 bases, J shed 5 bases, and the junction held 5 bases outside the gene matches. CDR3 length equals 16 residues. Germline-derived CDR1 and CDR2 are SGHRS and YFSETQ. The CDR3 DNA reads TGCGCCAGCAGCTTGGATAAGGGACAGGGGGCAACTGAAGCTTTCTTT. Its protein product is CASSLDKGQGATEAFF. The variable domain in full, completed from reference TRBV5-1 and TRBJ1-1, reads KAGVTQTPRYLIKTRGQQVTLSCSPISGHRSVSWYQQTPGQGLQFLFEYFSETQRNKGNFPGRFSGRQFSNSRSEMNVSTLELGDSALYLCASSLDKGQGATEAFFGQGTRLTVV.

The chain links TRBV12-3 or TRBV12-4 to TRBJ2-5; TRBD1 matches 8 bases. Trimming cost V 2 bases and J 2 bases; bases outside gene matches: 4. The CDR3 has 15 residues. The CDR3 DNA sequence: TGTGCCAGCAGTTTAAAAGGGACAGGACAAGAGACCCAGTACTTC. Translated: CASSLKGTGQETQYF.

This clonotype was counted only a few times. The CDR3 reads CASSPDSGRHFF. In DNA form, the CDR3 reads TGTGCCAGCAGCCCTGATAGCGGGAGGCATTTCTTC. This chain connects TRBV6-5 to TRBJ2-1, with TRBD2 matching 10 bases. The V and J ends lost 6 bases and 16 bases, in that order; junction bases with no gene match: 9. This CDR3 has 12 amino acids. The germline CDR1 and CDR2 sequences are MNHEY and SVGAGI.

The chain combines TRBV6-5 with TRBJ1-1; TRBD1 matches 7 bases. J was trimmed by 3 bases and V by 4 bases; bases with no gene match: 14. This CDR3 comprises 17 residues. Per germline, CDR1 MNHEY and CDR2 SVGAGI. The CDR3 loop is CASSFLTILQGDTEAFF. The CDR3, as DNA: TGTGCCAGCAGTTTCCTAACGATACTTCAGGGGGACACTGAAGCTTTCTTT.

This clonotype occurred a few times. V gene TRBV15 combines with J gene TRBJ1-5; D unclear. Trimming removed 0 bases from V and 0 bases from J, with 9 bases in between. The germline gives CDR1 LNHNV, CDR2 YYDKDF (reference sequence). This CDR3 region has 16 residues. The CDR3 sequence is CATSREVRGSNQPQHF. CDR3 DNA sequence: TGTGCCACCAGCAGAGAGGTGCGGGGTAGCAATCAGCCCCAGCATTTT.

The chain joins TRBV7-3 to TRBJ2-6, with TRBD1 as a possible D gene (6 bases). The CDR3 contains 16 residues. V lost 8 bases to trimming and J lost 4 bases, with 18 bases between them. Germline V gene lookup returns CDR1 SGHTA and CDR2 FQGTGA. CDR3 protein: CASGLSPGVGANVLTF. In DNA form, the CDR3 reads TGTGCCAGCGGTTTAAGCCCAGGGGTCGGGGCCAACGTCCTGACTTTC. The full variable domain, rest sourced from reference TRBV7-3 and TRBJ2-6, is GAGVSQTPSNKVTEKGKYVELRCDPISGHTALYWYRQSLGQGPEFLIYFQGTGAADDSGLPNDRFFAVRPEGSVSTLKIQRTERGDSAVYLCASGLSPGVGANVLTFGAGSRLTVL.